A single sample is the source of the 30 T cell receptor beta chains below, sequenced in a study of T cell changes during pregnancy in multiple sclerosis. The assay was immunoSEQ multiplex PCR, and TCRdb's table has in-frame clones only and misses some. This repertoire shows tens of thousands of clones, 85% to 95% found once; its top ten account for around 0.61%. Here the sequenced sample was CD4+ T cells from peripheral blood mononuclear cells, taken in the third trimester of pregnancy. Receptor source: a female donor with multiple sclerosis, enrolled in a pregnancy study.

The rearrangement links TRBV27 to TRBJ2-1; 7 bases map to TRBD2. Trimming removed 1 base from V and 1 base from J; junction bases left unmatched: 4. The CDR3 extends over 16 amino acids. Germline CDR1 is MNHEY and CDR2 is SMNVEV (reference sequence). The CDR3 region is CASSLLPGGSYNEQFF. CDR3 DNA sequence: TGTGCCAGCAGTTTATTACCGGGAGGATCCTACAATGAGCAGTTCTTC.

The V gene is TRBV5-4, the J gene TRBJ1-3; D unresolved. The CDR3 length is 17 residues. CDR1 and CDR2 from the germline V gene are SGHNT and YYREEE (reference sequence). V was clipped by 4 bases and J by 0 bases, with 17 bases between them. As DNA, the CDR3 is TGTGCCAGCAGCAACGCGAGACACTTGAGCTCTGGAAACACCATATATTTT. It yields the protein CASSNARHLSSGNTIYF.

The chain joins TRBV18 to TRBJ2-3; unclear D gene. Trimming removed 3 bases at V and 4 bases at J, with 11 bases between. This CDR3 has 14 residues. Germline V gene data show CDR1 as KGHSH and CDR2 as LQKENI. CDR3 in DNA: TGTGCCAGCTCACCTGCGATTAGCTCAGATACGCAGTATTTT. Translating it yields CASSPAISSDTQYF. The variable domain in full, with the rest retrieved from reference TRBV18 and TRBJ2-3, is NAGVMQNPRHLVRRRGQEARLRCSPMKGHSHVYWYRQLPEEGLKFMVYLQKENIIDESGMPKERFSAEFPKEGPSILRIQQVVRGDSAAYFCASSPAISSDTQYFGPGTRLTVL.

The rearrangement uses TRBV5-4 and TRBJ2-1, with 8 bases aligning to TRBD1. This CDR3 spans 15 amino acids. From germline, CDR1 is SGHNT and CDR2 YYREEE (reference sequence). J gave up 4 bases and V 3 bases, and 6 bases lay outside the gene matches. The CDR3 nucleotides read TGTGCCAGCAGCTCAATGGGACAGGAGTACAATGAGCAGTTCTTC. It specifies CASSSMGQEYNEQFF.

The rearrangement joins TRBV5-6 to TRBJ2-3; TRBD2 agrees at 9 bases. Germline V CDR1 and CDR2: SGHDT, YYEEEE. This CDR3 contains 16 residues. The V and J ends lost 5 bases and 5 bases, in that order; junction bases with no gene match: 12. The CDR3 DNA follows: TGTGCCAGCAGAGGGGGGGGAGCGGGAGGTCTAGATACGCAGTATTTT. Its protein product is CASRGGGAGGLDTQYF.

V usage is TRBV6-5 and J usage is TRBJ2-3, with TRBD1 matching 7 bases. V shed 4 bases and J 0 bases; nucleotides not matched to a gene: 7. The CDR3 is made up of 16 amino acids. The germline CDR1 and CDR2 sequences are MNHEY and SVGAGI. DNA for the CDR3: TGTGCCAGCAGTTCCCAGACAGGGCTAAGCACAGATACGCAGTATTTT. Protein: CASSSQTGLSTDTQYF.

This clone has just one count. This rearrangement joins TRBV27 to TRBJ2-1; 7 bases fit TRBD1. Germline V gene data show CDR1 as MNHEY and CDR2 as SMNVEV (reference sequence). The CDR3 has 12 amino acids. Losses at the gene ends were 5 bases for V and 9 bases for J; bases not matched to a gene: 4. This chain's CDR3 is CASSNRGAEQFF. The CDR3 DNA reads TGTGCCAGCAGTAACAGGGGTGCTGAGCAGTTCTTC.

The chain carries TRBV14 and TRBJ1-1, with D perhaps matching TRBD1 (5 bases). The CDR3 consists of 15 residues. V was cut by 1 base and J by 1 base, with 10 bases left in between. The germline V gene encodes CDR1 SGHDN and CDR2 FVKESK. The CDR3 loop reads CASSQGQGRNTEAFF. The CDR3 DNA follows: TGTGCCAGCAGCCAAGGGCAGGGCAGGAACACTGAAGCTTTCTTT.

This chain links TRBV5-6 with TRBJ2-1; 7 positions agree with TRBD2. Germline CDR1 SGHDT, CDR2 YYEEEE. CDR3 length equals 13 residues. The V and J ends lost 4 bases and 12 bases, in that order; junction bases with no gene match: 10. The DNA for the CDR3 is TGTGCCAGCAGCGGGGGACTACCAGGGAGGCAGTTCTTC. It translates to CASSGGLPGRQFF.

The rearrangement links TRBV5-4 to TRBJ2-7; 9 positions match TRBD2. There are 14 residues in the CDR3. CDR1 and CDR2 from the germline V gene are SGHNT and YYREEE (reference sequence). Unmatched junction bases numbered 7, after V lost 2 bases and J lost 7 bases. The chain's CDR3 is CASSFTPGLAEQYF. For the CDR3, the DNA is TGTGCCAGCAGCTTTACGCCGGGACTAGCTGAGCAGTACTTC.

V is TRBV25-1 and J is TRBJ1-3, with 7 bases lining up with TRBD1. Unmatched junction bases numbered 4, after V lost 5 bases and J lost 0 bases. Germline lookup yields CDR1 MGHDK and CDR2 SYGVNS. The CDR3 is made up of 15 amino acids. CDR3 coding DNA: TGTGCCAGCAGTCAACAGGGGATCTCTGGAAACACCATATATTTT. Translating it yields CASSQQGISGNTIYF. Based on the CDR3 plus reference TRBV25-1 and TRBJ1-3, the full variable domain is EADIYQTPRYLVIGTGKKITLECSQTMGHDKMYWYQQDPGMELHLIHYSYGVNSTEKGDLSSESTVSRIRTEHFPLTLESARPSHTSQYLCASSQQGISGNTIYFGEGSWLTVV.

V usage is TRBV5-1 and J usage is TRBJ2-4, with TRBD1 identical over 10 bases. The CDR3 length is 14 residues. The ends lost 5 bases at V and 8 bases at J; junction bases unmatched: 7. The V gene's germline CDR1 is SGHRS and CDR2 YFSETQ. The CDR3: CASRPGQGIDIQYF. For the CDR3, the DNA is TGCGCCAGCAGACCGGGACAGGGGATCGACATTCAGTACTTC.

This chain joins TRBV28 and TRBJ2-7; 12 nucleotides align to TRBD2. Per the germline V gene, CDR1 is MDHEN and CDR2 is SYDVKM. This CDR3 has 15 amino acids. Losses at the gene ends were 7 bases for V and 6 bases for J; bases not matched to a gene: 10. In DNA form, the CDR3 reads TGTGCCAGCACCCTAGCGGGAGGGCCCTCTGGCGAGCAGTACTTC. It codes for CASTLAGGPSGEQYF.

The V gene is TRBV5-1, the J gene TRBJ2-2; TRBD1 matches 10 bases. The germline gives CDR1 SGHRS, CDR2 YFSETQ. V lost 3 bases to trimming and J lost 2 bases; unmatched junction nucleotides: 7. The CDR3 covers 17 residues. The CDR3 bases are TGCGCCAGCAGCTGGGGGACAGGGGTCAACAACACCGGGGAGCTGTTTTTT. This sequence encodes CASSWGTGVNNTGELFF.

Points on this clone: One end of the junction varies from germline; a read error may be responsible. The gene calls are TRBV7-7 and TRBJ2-3; tentative D call: TRBD2 (5 bases). CDR1 SSHAT and CDR2 FNYEAQ come from the germline V gene (reference sequence). The CDR3 is made up of 13 amino acids. This chain's CDR3 is CASSLATYSTQYF. CDR3 sequence (DNA): TGTGCTAGCAGCTTAGCGACCTACAGTACGCAGTATTTT.

The V gene is TRBV5-1, the J gene TRBJ2-1; D is perhaps TRBD2 (6 bases). This CDR3 region has 14 residues. Trimming shortened V by 5 bases and J by 9 bases, and 18 bases separated the two germline ends. The germline V gene has CDR1 SGHRS and CDR2 YFSETQ. The CDR3 DNA sequence: TGCGCCAGCAGTCGGGGACTCCCTGGCGGTGAGCAGTTCTTC. It encodes CASSRGLPGGEQFF. The variable domain in full, completed from reference TRBV5-1 and TRBJ2-1, reads KAGVTQTPRYLIKTRGQQVTLSCSPISGHRSVSWYQQTPGQGLQFLFEYFSETQRNKGNFPGRFSGRQFSNSRSEMNVSTLELGDSALYLCASSRGLPGGEQFFGPGTRLTVL.

The chain is built from TRBV5-1 and TRBJ2-1; 7 bases match TRBD1. Germline V CDR1 and CDR2: SGHRS, YFSETQ. The CDR3 runs to 15 residues. With 0 bases clipped from V and 4 bases from J, the junction kept 4 bases outside the gene matches. In nucleotides, the CDR3 is TGCGCCAGCAGCTTGGCTGGGACAGATTACAATGAGCAGTTCTTC. Residues: CASSLAGTDYNEQFF. The full variable domain, with the rest looked up from reference TRBV5-1 and TRBJ2-1, is KAGVTQTPRYLIKTRGQQVTLSCSPISGHRSVSWYQQTPGQGLQFLFEYFSETQRNKGNFPGRFSGRQFSNSRSEMNVSTLELGDSALYLCASSLAGTDYNEQFFGPGTRLTVL.

The sample holds one count of this clone. The chain couples TRBV4-1 to TRBJ2-1; the D gene is possibly TRBD1 (6 bases). CDR1 is MGHRA and CDR2 is YSYEKL in the germline V gene. Trimming left V 4 bases short and J 3 bases short, with 16 bases between. The CDR3 is 16 amino acids. The CDR3, as DNA: TGCGCCAGCAGCCGCTTGGGTAGGGGGAGCTACAATGAGCAGTTCTTC. Encoded protein: CASSRLGRGSYNEQFF.

CDR3 protein: CASSLSQGAFNTEAFF. The DNA of the CDR3 is TGTGCCAGCAGTTTATCGCAGGGGGCTTTTAACACTGAAGCTTTCTTT. The rearrangement joins TRBV27 to TRBJ1-1; TRBD1 matches at 8 bases. CDR3 length: 16 amino acids. V lost 0 bases to trimming and J lost 2 bases; unmatched junction nucleotides: 5. The germline CDR1 and CDR2 sequences are MNHEY and SMNVEV (reference sequence).

The chain combines TRBV5-1 with TRBJ2-7, with D hard to call. The V end was cut by 0 bases, the J end by 0 bases, with 10 bases between. CDR1 and CDR2 (germline): SGHRS, YFSETQ. There are 15 residues in the CDR3. The CDR3 loop is CASSLGILSSYEQYF. In DNA form, the CDR3 reads TGCGCCAGCAGCTTGGGAATCCTCAGCTCCTACGAGCAGTACTTC.

This rearrangement joins TRBV7-9 to TRBJ2-7; 10 positions agree with TRBD1. CDR1 SEHNR and CDR2 FQNEAQ come from the germline V gene (reference sequence). V shed 4 bases and J 6 bases; nucleotides not matched to a gene: 6. This CDR3 comprises 14 residues. CDR3 amino acids: CASSSTGGAFEQYF. CDR3 DNA sequence: TGTGCCAGCAGCTCGACAGGGGGCGCATTCGAGCAGTACTTC.

This clone has just one count. V usage is TRBV14 and J usage is TRBJ1-2; no reliable D call. CDR3 length equals 14 residues. The V gene lost 4 bases and the J gene lost 4 bases, with 13 bases spanning the gap. CDR1 and CDR2 from the germline V gene are SGHDN and FVKESK. The CDR3 DNA is TGTGCCAGCAGCCCCCGAACATCATTCTATGGCTACACCTTC. Protein product: CASSPRTSFYGYTF.

V usage is TRBV27 and J usage is TRBJ1-5; TRBD1 matches at 10 bases. Germline assignment: CDR1 MNHEY and CDR2 SMNVEV (reference sequence). V shed 6 bases, J shed 4 bases, and the junction held 9 bases outside the gene matches. The CDR3 length is 16 residues. The CDR3 here is CASSPGTGDWNQPQHF. Here the CDR3 DNA reads TGTGCCAGCAGCCCAGGGACAGGGGATTGGAATCAGCCCCAGCATTTT.

The chain is built from TRBV5-1 and TRBJ2-1; tentatively, D is TRBD1 (6 bases). V was shortened by 8 bases and J by 6 bases, with 15 bases between the two germline ends. The CDR3 spans 13 residues. Germline V lookup: CDR1 SGHRS, CDR2 YFSETQ. CDR3 nucleotide sequence: TGCGCCAGTTCAACCACAGGGTTCAATGAGCAGTTCTTC. Protein: CASSTTGFNEQFF.

The chain's CDR3 is CASRPGTGTRRGYTF. In DNA form, the CDR3 reads TGTGCCAGCAGGCCCGGGACAGGAACAAGGCGGGGCTACACCTTC. The chain couples TRBV6-5 to TRBJ1-2; 8 positions match TRBD1. Looked up from germline, CDR1 is MNHEY and CDR2 is SVGAGI. The V segment lost 6 bases and the J segment 8 bases; nucleotides outside the gene matches: 14. This CDR3 has 15 amino acids.

CDR3 protein: CASRTGSYGYTF. The CDR3, as DNA: TGTGCCAGCCGGACAGGGAGCTATGGCTACACCTTC. The chain combines TRBV28 with TRBJ1-2; 8 bases agree with TRBD1. CDR1 and CDR2 from the germline V gene are MDHEN and SYDVKM. The V gene end was trimmed by 8 bases and the J gene end by 4 bases; junction bases not matched to a gene: 3. The CDR3 runs to 12 residues.

The V call is TRBV10-3, the J call TRBJ1-5; TRBD1 might be the D (5 bases). Germline lookup yields CDR1 ENHRY and CDR2 SYGVKD. The length of the CDR3 is 14 residues. V was trimmed by 3 bases and J by 3 bases, leaving 9 bases between them. DNA of the CDR3: TGTGCCATCAGTGAAGGGGCTAACAATCAGCCCCAGCATTTT. This encodes CAISEGANNQPQHF.

The V gene is TRBV7-2, the J gene TRBJ2-5, with 8 nucleotides matching TRBD1. After removal of 5 bases from V and 0 bases from J, the junction contained 5 bases not matched to a gene. CDR1 and CDR2 from the germline V gene are SGHTA and FQGNSA. The CDR3 sequence is 15 residues long. The CDR3 loop reads CASSPGQGYQETQYF. In DNA, the CDR3 is TGTGCCAGCAGCCCCGGACAGGGCTACCAAGAGACCCAGTACTTC.

This chain connects TRBV5-4 to TRBJ2-7; 10 bases are a match to TRBD1. CDR1 is SGHNT, CDR2 YYREEE, per germline (reference sequence). The CDR3 loop spans 15 amino acids. Losses at the gene ends were 3 bases for V and 2 bases for J; bases not matched to a gene: 5. CDR3: CASSSSGTGAYEQYF. In DNA, the CDR3 is TGTGCCAGCAGCTCATCCGGGACAGGGGCCTACGAGCAGTACTTC.

The rearrangement uses TRBV9 and TRBJ2-1, with D possibly matching TRBD1 (6 bases). Germline loops: CDR1 SGDLS, CDR2 YYNGEE. This CDR3 is built from 17 residues. Trimming shortened V by 0 bases and J by 6 bases, and 19 bases separated the two germline ends. The CDR3 sequence is CASSVATGGGAGNEQFF. CDR3 coding DNA: TGTGCCAGCAGCGTAGCTACCGGTGGGGGCGCGGGCAATGAGCAGTTCTTC. The variable domain in full, completed from reference TRBV9 and TRBJ2-1, reads DSGVTQTPKHLITATGQRVTLRCSPRSGDLSVYWYQQSLDQGLQFLIQYYNGEERAKGNILERFSAQQFPDLHSELNLSSLELGDSALYFCASSVATGGGAGNEQFFGPGTRLTVL.